This T cell receptor (beta chain) was found in a study of radiotherapy plus CTLA-4 blockade in lung cancer. Overall study: There were objective responses in around 18% of patients, and 31% had disease control. Study findings and constraints: In blood, tumor-derived TCR clones expanded after radiotherapy plus ipilimumab. Interferon-beta and early blood T cell clone dynamics reportedly predicted response best.

Using immunoSEQ multiplex PCR, the repertoire was profiled, and TCRdb retains in-frame clones only, with some absent. The repertoire holds 65,000 to 70,000 clones, approximately 79% seen once, with roughly a tenth in the top ten. As concerns this clone: Antigen: not known.

The source material was peripheral blood, sampled from a patient treated with radiotherapy plus ipilimumab. This clonotype originated in a human donor with non-small cell lung cancer who had a complete response to radiotherapy plus ipilimumab.

CDR3 sequence (DNA): TGTGCCAGCGCCACCTTCCTTGGGGGTTTTGCTGGGGCCAACGTCCTGACTTTC. As protein: CASATFLGGFAGANVLTF. This rearrangement joins TRBV7-9 to TRBJ2-6; D may match TRBD1 or TRBD2 (5 bases each). V gave up 8 bases and J gave up 2 bases, with 22 bases separating them. CDR1 is SEHNR and CDR2 is FQNEAQ in the germline V gene (reference sequence). The CDR3 loop spans 18 amino acids.